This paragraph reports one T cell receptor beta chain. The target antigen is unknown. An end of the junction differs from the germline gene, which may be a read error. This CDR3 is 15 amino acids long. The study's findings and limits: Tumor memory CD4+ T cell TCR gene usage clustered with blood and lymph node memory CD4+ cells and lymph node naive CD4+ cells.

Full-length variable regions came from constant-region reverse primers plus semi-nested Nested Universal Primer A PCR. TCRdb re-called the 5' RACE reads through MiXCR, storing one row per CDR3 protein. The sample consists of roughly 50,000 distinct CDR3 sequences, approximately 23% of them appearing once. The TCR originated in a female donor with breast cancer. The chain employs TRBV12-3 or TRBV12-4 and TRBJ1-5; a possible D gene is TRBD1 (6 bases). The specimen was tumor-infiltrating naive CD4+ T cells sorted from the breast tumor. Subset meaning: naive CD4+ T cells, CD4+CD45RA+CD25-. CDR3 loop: CAGSLGTLSNQPQHF. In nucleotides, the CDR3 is TGTGCCGGCAGTCTGGGGACACTTAGCAATCAGCCCCAGCATTTT.